These 26 T cell receptor beta chains originate from one sample sequenced in a study of blood T cell repertoires in COVID-19. The table came from immunoSEQ multiplex PCR; TCRdb's copy has only in-frame clones and leaves some out. The sample contains 450,000 or so clones, approximately 89% of which appear only once. Sequenced input: peripheral blood. Receptors originate from a woman in her thirties or forties with COVID-19, enrolled during active disease.

The chain employs TRBV27 and TRBJ1-5, with no clear D. The CDR3 is made up of 13 amino acids. The V gene lost 0 bases and the J gene lost 7 bases, with 7 bases spanning the gap. Per germline, CDR1 MNHEY and CDR2 SMNVEV (reference sequence). This CDR3 is CASSLSTFQPQHF. The CDR3 bases are TGTGCCAGCAGTTTATCGACTTTCCAGCCCCAGCATTTT.

This clone was observed once. The chain couples TRBV6-6 to TRBJ1-4, with 7 bases lining up with TRBD1. The CDR3 loop spans 13 amino acids. Germline V gene lookup returns CDR1 MNHNY and CDR2 SVGAGI (reference sequence). The ends lost 6 bases at V and 8 bases at J; junction bases unmatched: 6. This CDR3 reads CASRPGQSEKLFF. In nucleotides, the CDR3 is TGTGCCAGCAGACCGGGACAGTCAGAAAAACTGTTTTTT.

The chain is built from TRBV28 and TRBJ1-4; 8 bases are shared with TRBD1. V dropped 3 bases and J dropped 10; count of bases not matched to a gene: 7. The CDR3 is made up of 14 amino acids. Germline V gives CDR1 MDHEN, CDR2 SYDVKM. CDR3 residues: CASSLPGQGGKLFF. CDR3 coding DNA: TGTGCCAGCAGTTTGCCCGGACAGGGTGGAAAACTGTTTTTT.

This chain uses TRBV7-2 with TRBJ1-5; 7 nucleotides align to TRBD1. The V gene end was trimmed by 5 bases and the J gene end by 2 bases; junction bases not matched to a gene: 6. The CDR3 extends over 15 amino acids. The germline V gene encodes CDR1 SGHTA and CDR2 FQGNSA. CDR3 in DNA: TGTGCCAGCAGCCACGACAGGGCTGGCAATCAGCCCCAGCATTTT. This gives the protein CASSHDRAGNQPQHF.

The chain carries TRBV9 and TRBJ1-1; D may be TRBD1 (6 bases). There are 15 residues in the CDR3. CDR1 is SGDLS and CDR2 is YYNGEE in the germline V gene. Trimming shortened V by 6 bases and J by 4 bases, and 19 bases separated the two germline ends. The DNA of the CDR3 is TGTGCCAGCACCAGAAGGGGGGGGATGGGCACTGAAGCTTTCTTT. Its translation is CASTRRGGMGTEAFF.

The chain couples TRBV7-3 to TRBJ2-1, with D perhaps TRBD2 (6 bases). Trimming removed 5 bases from V and 9 bases from J, with 14 bases in between. The CDR3 loop spans 13 amino acids. CDR1 and CDR2 (germline): SGHTA, FQGTGA. The CDR3 is CASSRTSGGEQFF. The CDR3 DNA reads TGTGCCAGCAGCCGGACTTCCGGGGGTGAGCAGTTCTTC.

This chain links TRBV5-1 with TRBJ2-2; no firm D call. Germline values: CDR1 SGHRS, CDR2 YFSETQ. There are 17 residues in the CDR3. V gave up 2 bases and J gave up 0 bases, with 14 bases separating them. CDR3 sequence reads: CASSFRVPSANTGELFF. CDR3 sequence (DNA): TGCGCCAGCAGCTTTCGAGTGCCGTCCGCGAACACCGGGGAGCTGTTTTTT.

J is TRBJ1-4 and V is TRBV7-6; weak D call: TRBD1 (5 bases). V was clipped by 3 bases and J by 6 bases, with 17 bases between them. There are 16 residues in the CDR3. Germline CDR1 SGHVS, CDR2 FNYEAQ. The CDR3 is CASSFSGVQGDEKLFF. The DNA of the CDR3 is TGTGCCAGCAGCTTCTCGGGAGTCCAGGGTGATGAAAAACTGTTTTTT.

The chain couples TRBV28 to TRBJ1-2; D is perhaps TRBD1 (5 bases). Per germline, CDR1 MDHEN and CDR2 SYDVKM. Trimming took 5 bases from V and 5 from J, leaving 9 bases between them. CDR3 length equals 12 residues. CDR3 nucleotides: TGTGCCAGCAGTCTGACAGCTTATGGCTACACCTTC. This gives the protein CASSLTAYGYTF.

V gene TRBV5-1 combines with J gene TRBJ2-2; weak D call: TRBD2 (6 bases). Germline CDR1 reads SGHRS; CDR2 reads YFSETQ. The CDR3 length is 14 residues. Trimming stripped 5 bases from V and 3 bases from J, with 11 bases between. In DNA, the CDR3 is TGCGCCAGCAGGGCGGGATCCGACACCGGGGAGCTGTTTTTT. Its protein product is CASRAGSDTGELFF.

The chain combines TRBV4-3 with TRBJ1-4; D is uncertain. CDR3 length: 14 residues. V lost 4 bases, J lost 2 bases, and 8 bases lay in between. CDR1 LGHNA and CDR2 YSLEER come from the germline V gene. DNA of the CDR3: TGCGCCAGCAGCCCCGGGTCTACTAATGAAAAACTGTTTTTT. As protein: CASSPGSTNEKLFF.

For the CDR3, the DNA is TGTGCCAGCAGTTTGAAACCGGGACAGGGGAGTTCACCCCTCCACTTT. Translation gives CASSLKPGQGSSPLHF. V gene TRBV27 combines with J gene TRBJ1-6; 10 nucleotides match TRBD1. There are 16 residues in the CDR3. The V segment lost 3 bases and the J segment 9 bases; nucleotides outside the gene matches: 8. From germline, CDR1 is MNHEY and CDR2 SMNVEV (reference sequence).

CDR3 nucleotides: TGTGCCAGCAGCACCATCAGGACAGGAGCGGGAAACACCATATATTTT. This gives the protein CASSTIRTGAGNTIYF. The chain uses TRBV28 and TRBJ1-3; 7 nucleotides match TRBD1. Germline CDR1 MDHEN, CDR2 SYDVKM. The CDR3 length is 16 residues. The trim removed 6 bases at V and 4 bases at J, leaving 12 bases unmatched.

A note on this clone: At the DNA level, this CDR3 is encoded by other sequences in the same sample as well. V is TRBV30 and J is TRBJ1-1, with 8 bases that match TRBD1. The CDR3 runs to 12 residues. Germline values: CDR1 GTSNPN, CDR2 SVGIG (reference sequence). Unmatched junction bases numbered 0, after V lost 5 bases and J lost 1 base. CDR3 coding DNA: TGTGCCTGGGACAGGGGGAACACTGAAGCTTTCTTT. Translation gives CAWDRGNTEAFF.

The chain uses TRBV19 and TRBJ1-1; no definite D call. Trimming took off 3 bases at V and 5 bases at J, with 10 bases between the two ends. This CDR3 contains 13 residues. Germline loops: CDR1 LNHDA, CDR2 SQIVND (reference sequence). CDR3 sequence: CASSMLRGTEAFF. The CDR3 DNA is TGTGCCAGTAGTATGCTAAGAGGGACTGAAGCTTTCTTT.

The chain employs TRBV7-2 and TRBJ1-5; 7 bases are a match to TRBD1. The CDR3 contains 14 residues. V lost 3 bases to trimming and J lost 9 bases; unmatched junction nucleotides: 8. Looked up from germline, CDR1 is SGHTA and CDR2 is FQGNSA. The CDR3 spells CASSLTGPQGPQHF. In DNA form, the CDR3 reads TGTGCCAGCAGCTTGACAGGGCCTCAGGGGCCCCAGCATTTT.

The rearrangement uses TRBV7-3 and TRBJ2-2; TRBD2 might be the D (7 bases). The germline gives CDR1 SGHTA, CDR2 FQGTGA. The CDR3 is 16 amino acids. V was trimmed by 3 bases and J by 0 bases, leaving 11 bases between them. CDR3 amino acids: CASSLAGASNTGELFF. The CDR3 DNA reads as TGTGCCAGCAGCTTGGCGGGGGCTTCGAACACCGGGGAGCTGTTTTTT.

The rearrangement links TRBV7-9 to TRBJ2-7, with a weak D call TRBD1 (6 bases). The CDR3 has 16 amino acids. CDR1 and CDR2 from the germline V gene are SEHNR and FQNEAQ (reference sequence). V was clipped by 7 bases and J by 2 bases, with 21 bases between them. The CDR3 sequence: CASTSPQDRFPYEQYF. The DNA for the CDR3 is TGTGCCAGCACCTCTCCTCAGGACAGATTTCCCTACGAGCAGTACTTC.

A remark on this clone: One end of the junction is discordant with germline, which a read error may explain. The chain carries TRBV7-7 and TRBJ2-2; the match to TRBD1 covers 8 bases. The CDR3 has 15 residues. The germline gives CDR1 SSHAT, CDR2 FNYEAQ (reference sequence). CDR3 amino acids: CASSLGQALTGELFF. The CDR3, as DNA: TGTGCTAGCAGCTTGGGACAGGCGTTGACCGGGGAGCTGTTTTTT.

The chain has TRBV6-5 and TRBJ1-3; no definite D call. CDR1 is MNHEY, CDR2 SVGAGI, per germline. V was shortened by 6 bases and J by 5 bases, with 17 bases between the two germline ends. CDR3 length equals 15 residues. CDR3 loop: CASRLTDDYRNTIYF. The CDR3 bases are TGTGCCAGCAGGCTGACGGACGACTATCGAAACACCATATATTTT.

The chain carries TRBV18 and TRBJ2-7; 7 bases are a match to TRBD1. The trim removed 6 bases at V and 4 bases at J, leaving 6 bases unmatched. Germline V gives CDR1 KGHSH, CDR2 LQKENI. This CDR3 spans 13 amino acids. As DNA, the CDR3 is TGTGCCAGCTCGTTTCAACAGGGGTACGAGCAGTACTTC. Residues: CASSFQQGYEQYF.

The gene calls are TRBV19 and TRBJ2-4; 14 nucleotides line up with TRBD2. Germline loops: CDR1 LNHDA, CDR2 SQIVND (reference sequence). CDR3 length: 18 residues. Trimming at V came to 5 bases and at J to 0 bases, leaving 6 bases not matched to a gene. The CDR3 DNA follows: TGTGCCAGTAGTGGCGGACTAGCGGGAGGCTCAGCCAAAAACATTCAGTACTTC. Encoded protein: CASSGGLAGGSAKNIQYF.

This CDR3 reads CASTTDRGSGRAFPSYEQYF. The CDR3 DNA sequence: TGTGCCAGCACCACCGACCGGGGTAGCGGGAGGGCCTTCCCCTCCTACGAGCAGTACTTC. The rearrangement uses TRBV28 and TRBJ2-7; TRBD2 matches 11 bases. V lost 7 bases and J lost 0; bases outside the gene matches: 20. The CDR3 spans 20 residues. From germline, CDR1 is MDHEN and CDR2 SYDVKM.

The V and J genes are TRBV7-8 and TRBJ2-7; D may be TRBD1 (5 bases). Germline CDR1 SGHVS, CDR2 FQNEAQ. This CDR3 has 15 residues. V lost 4 bases and J lost 7, with 20 bases in between. CDR3 DNA: TGTGCCAGCAGCTCCGAGATTAGACAGAGGCAGGAGCAGTACTTC. Amino acids: CASSSEIRQRQEQYF.

This clone occurred once. Here the CDR3 reads CASSIQGAYNEQFF. CDR3 nucleotides: TGTGCCAGTAGTATACAGGGGGCGTACAATGAGCAGTTCTTC. The V gene is TRBV19, the J gene TRBJ2-1; 8 nucleotides line up with TRBD1. Losses at the gene ends were 2 bases for V and 4 bases for J; bases not matched to a gene: 1. CDR1 is LNHDA, CDR2 SQIVND, per germline (reference sequence). This CDR3 comprises 14 residues.

This chain uses TRBV5-1 with TRBJ1-4, with 7 bases aligning to TRBD1. This CDR3 comprises 15 residues. J gave up 7 bases and V 4 bases, and 10 bases lay outside the gene matches. Germline-derived CDR1 and CDR2 are SGHRS and YFSETQ. CDR3 protein: CASSPDRIPTEKLFF. CDR3 bases: TGCGCCAGCAGCCCGGACAGGATTCCAACTGAAAAACTGTTTTTT.